The present entry profiles one T cell receptor (beta chain) with its context. The target antigen is unknown. Method: immunoSEQ multiplex PCR; TCRdb's copy keeps in-frame clones and lacks some. The sample holds about 320,000 clones, almost 90% seen once. This specimen belongs to a study of Ad26.COV2.S vaccination and SARS-CoV-2 variants. Study at large: Intramuscularly, Ad26.COV2.S was given either once or twice, 56 days apart.

Findings and limits, study-wide: Total T cell responses may have been underestimated by the TCR breadth and depth analyses. Placebo recipients trailed vaccine recipients in spike-specific TCR breadth.

The V gene's germline CDR1 is SGDLS and CDR2 YYNGEE. The CDR3 is made up of 16 amino acids. V lost 0 bases to trimming and J lost 6 bases; unmatched junction nucleotides: 7. The sample's treatment: around 19 received Ad26.COV2.S at low or high dose, single or two shots; roughly 5 received placebo; per-sample allocation not given. Repertoires come from day 63 after the first vaccine or placebo injection. The TCR originated in a person between 18 and 65 years old who received the Ad26.COV2.S COVID-19 vaccine or a placebo. Material: peripheral blood, obtained in a trial of Ad26.COV2.S vaccine versus placebo. J is TRBJ2-1 and V is TRBV9, with 9 positions matching TRBD1. CDR3 sequence (DNA): TGTGCCAGCAGCGTAGCCGGACAGGGGTCCACCAATGAGCAGTTCTTC. Amino acid sequence: CASSVAGQGSTNEQFF.